Presented here are 27 T cell receptor beta chains from one specimen sequenced in a study of blood T cell repertoires in COVID-19. The data were produced by immunoSEQ multiplex PCR, yet TCRdb's version contains in-frame clones alone and is incomplete. The sample holds more than 300,000 clones; around nine tenths are singletons and the top ten take about 4%. The sample was PBMCs or T cells enriched from blood (not recorded which). These receptor sequences come from a woman aged 25 to 39 who had been exposed to COVID-19.

The chain has TRBV7-6 and TRBJ1-2; 7 nucleotides agree with TRBD1. Germline lookup yields CDR1 SGHVS and CDR2 FNYEAQ. This CDR3 is built from 15 residues. V shed 2 bases and J 2 bases; nucleotides not matched to a gene: 5. The CDR3 loop is CASSLRPGGNYGYTF. The CDR3 nucleotides read TGTGCCAGCAGCTTAAGGCCAGGGGGAAACTATGGCTACACCTTC. Together with reference TRBV7-6 and TRBJ1-2, the CDR3 gives the full variable domain: GAGVSQSPRYKVTKRGQDVALRCDPISGHVSLYWYRQALGQGPEFLTYFNYEAQQDKSGLPNDRFSAERPEGSISTLTIQRTEQRDSAMYRCASSLRPGGNYGYTFGSGTRLTVV.

This clone was observed a single time. V usage is TRBV13 and J usage is TRBJ1-4; 7 bases are shared with TRBD1. The J segment lost 3 bases and the V segment lost 5 bases, leaving 3 bases of the junction unmatched. Germline values: CDR1 PRHDT, CDR2 FYEKMQ (reference sequence). The CDR3 sequence is 14 residues long. The CDR3 coding sequence is TGTGCCAGCAGCCTCGGGACAGCTAATGAAAAACTGTTTTTT. Translated, it gives CASSLGTANEKLFF.

The CDR3, as DNA: TGTGCCAGCAGTGAACGGGGCTGGAGGGGCAAAAACATTCAGTACTTC. This translates into CASSERGWRGKNIQYF. This chain joins TRBV25-1 and TRBJ2-4; TRBD2 is a possible D gene (6 bases). CDR3 length: 16 residues. Trimming removed 2 bases at V and 3 bases at J, with 14 bases between. Germline loops: CDR1 MGHDK, CDR2 SYGVNS.

This clone was counted between two and nine times. The V gene is TRBV19, the J gene TRBJ2-7; 11 nucleotides align to TRBD1. V dropped 7 bases and J dropped 3; count of bases not matched to a gene: 5. The CDR3 loop spans 14 amino acids. CDR1 and CDR2 from the germline V gene are LNHDA and SQIVND (reference sequence). This CDR3 reads CASTPGQGDYEQYF. The CDR3 DNA is TGTGCCAGTACCCCGGGACAGGGGGACTACGAGCAGTACTTC.

The chain links TRBV9 to TRBJ1-5, with 9 bases matching TRBD1. CDR3 length equals 16 residues. Per the germline V gene, CDR1 is SGDLS and CDR2 is YYNGEE. With 3 bases clipped from V and 4 bases from J, the junction kept 8 bases outside the gene matches. CDR3 amino acids: CASSAGGQGVNQPQHF. The DNA for the CDR3 is TGTGCCAGCAGCGCCGGGGGACAGGGAGTAAATCAGCCCCAGCATTTT.

The chain combines TRBV27 with TRBJ1-1; 10 positions match TRBD1. This CDR3 contains 14 residues. The germline CDR1 and CDR2 sequences are MNHEY and SMNVEV (reference sequence). The ends lost 7 bases at V and 4 bases at J; junction bases unmatched: 6. CDR3 region: CASTPGTGVTEAFF. The CDR3 nucleotides are TGTGCCAGCACGCCCGGGACAGGGGTCACTGAAGCTTTCTTT.

The chain carries TRBV2 and TRBJ1-2; D remains unclear. The CDR3 has 13 residues. Germline V gene sequence: CDR1 SNHLY, CDR2 FYNNEI. Trimming took off 7 bases at V and 3 bases at J, with 12 bases between the two ends. This CDR3 reads CASTKGADYGYTF. CDR3 sequence (DNA): TGTGCCAGCACCAAAGGCGCGGACTATGGCTACACCTTC.

The rearrangement links TRBV3-1 (or the pseudogene TRBV3-2) to TRBJ1-1, with 8 bases identical to TRBD1. The CDR3 spans 13 residues. Per the germline V gene, CDR1 is LGHDT and CDR2 is YNNKEL (reference sequence). The trim removed 7 bases at V and 1 base at J, leaving 2 bases unmatched. CDR3 sequence (DNA): TGTGCCAGCAATGGACAGGGGAACACTGAAGCTTTCTTT. The encoded protein is CASNGQGNTEAFF.

This clone was seen more than once but under ten times. This sequence joins TRBV7-2 and TRBJ1-1; possibly TRBD1 for D (5 bases). V gave up 4 bases and J gave up 5 bases, with 17 bases separating them. Germline V gene sequence: CDR1 SGHTA, CDR2 FQGNSA. This CDR3 spans 15 amino acids. CDR3 residues: CASSYLMGGGTEAFF. The CDR3 nucleotides read TGTGCCAGCAGCTACCTCATGGGGGGTGGGACTGAAGCTTTCTTT. Drawing the rest from reference TRBV7-2 and TRBJ1-1, the complete variable domain is GAGVSQSPSNKVTEKGKDVELRCDPISGHTALYWYRQSLGQGLEFLIYFQGNSAPDKSGLPSDRFSAERTGGSVSTLTIQRTQQEDSAVYLCASSYLMGGGTEAFFGQGTRLTVV.

The chain has TRBV4-1 and TRBJ2-1; 9 nucleotides align to TRBD1. Germline lookup yields CDR1 MGHRA and CDR2 YSYEKL. The CDR3 loop spans 15 amino acids. V dropped 1 base and J dropped 8; count of bases not matched to a gene: 6. CDR3 sequence (DNA): TGCGCCAGCAGCCAAGTCGGGACAGGGTCGGATGAGCAGTTCTTC. This gives the protein CASSQVGTGSDEQFF.

V gene TRBV5-4 combines with J gene TRBJ1-2, with a possible D match to TRBD1 (6 bases). V lost 7 bases and J 10 bases, leaving 20 bases between the germline ends. The CDR3 length is 13 residues. CDR1 SGHNT and CDR2 YYREEE come from the germline V gene (reference sequence). The CDR3 region is CASGPSRDMDYTF. CDR3 nucleotides: TGTGCCAGCGGCCCTTCGAGGGACATGGACTACACCTTC.

The V and J genes are TRBV9 and TRBJ2-5; TRBD1 matches at 7 bases. J lost 2 bases, V lost 0 bases, and 1 base had no gene match. This CDR3 spans 14 amino acids. From germline, CDR1 is SGDLS and CDR2 YYNGEE. The DNA of the CDR3 is TGTGCCAGCAGCGTAGAGGGACAGCAAGAGACCCAGTACTTC. Translating it yields CASSVEGQQETQYF.

This clone was found once. This chain uses TRBV5-1 with TRBJ1-1; TRBD1 is a possible D gene (6 bases). This CDR3 contains 15 residues. Germline-derived CDR1 and CDR2 are SGHRS and YFSETQ. Deletions cut 4 bases from V and 0 bases from J, with 13 bases between. The CDR3 loop is CASSLTTGLNTEAFF. CDR3 coding DNA: TGCGCCAGCAGCCTAACGACAGGATTGAACACTGAAGCTTTCTTT.

This sequence joins TRBV29-1 and TRBJ2-7, with D possibly matching TRBD1 (6 bases). From germline, CDR1 is SQVTM and CDR2 ANQGSEA. Trimming took 3 bases from V and 1 from J, leaving 10 bases between them. The CDR3 runs to 13 residues. CDR3 loop: CSVDPTGSYEQYF. As DNA, the CDR3 is TGCAGCGTTGACCCGACAGGATCCTACGAGCAGTACTTC.

The V gene is TRBV15, the J gene TRBJ2-7, with 7 bases lining up with TRBD1. J lost 5 bases, V lost 0 bases, and 7 bases had no gene match. The CDR3 has 15 residues. The germline gives CDR1 LNHNV, CDR2 YYDKDF (reference sequence). CDR3 bases: TGTGCCACCAGCAGAGACTTCCCAAGGGGGCACGAGCAGTACTTC. Protein: CATSRDFPRGHEQYF.

The chain couples TRBV2 to TRBJ2-3; 12 bases align to TRBD2. Germline CDR1 reads SNHLY; CDR2 reads FYNNEI. V was pared by 8 bases and J by 2 bases, with 2 bases of the junction left unmatched. CDR3 length equals 14 residues. DNA for the CDR3: TGTGCCAGCGGGACTAGCGGGTCCACAGATACGCAGTATTTT. Protein sequence: CASGTSGSTDTQYF.

The chain carries TRBV3-1 (or the pseudogene TRBV3-2) and TRBJ1-1, with TRBD1 identical over 8 bases. Trimming at V came to 4 bases and at J to 5 bases, leaving 6 bases not matched to a gene. This CDR3 has 14 amino acids. Germline CDR1 LGHDT, CDR2 YNNKEL (reference sequence). The CDR3 here is CASSPRRTGTEAFF. The CDR3 DNA follows: TGTGCCAGCAGCCCCAGGCGGACAGGGACTGAAGCTTTCTTT.

The rearrangement uses TRBV27 and TRBJ1-1; maybe TRBD1 (6 bases). The CDR3 is 14 residues long. Per the germline V gene, CDR1 is MNHEY and CDR2 is SMNVEV (reference sequence). V shed 6 bases and J shed 9 bases, with 20 bases lying between them. The CDR3 is CASSSRGGGSKAFF. CDR3 DNA sequence: TGTGCCAGCAGCTCAAGGGGGGGCGGCTCAAAAGCTTTCTTT.

The chain uses TRBV19 and TRBJ1-2; 7 positions agree with TRBD1. CDR1 and CDR2 from the germline V gene are LNHDA and SQIVND (reference sequence). Trimming removed 3 bases from V and 3 bases from J; junction bases left unmatched: 10. The length of the CDR3 is 16 residues. The CDR3 reads CASSMGRGSGDYGYTF. CDR3 nucleotides: TGTGCCAGTAGTATGGGCAGGGGGTCCGGAGACTATGGCTACACCTTC.

This sequence joins TRBV21-1 and TRBJ1-1; the listed D gene, TRBD1, was not tested against the DNA. TRBV21-1 is flagged as a pseudogene. The CDR3 covers 15 residues. The CDR3 protein is CASSRKQGTDTEAFF. CDR3 nucleotides: TGTGCCAGCAGCCGAAAGCAGGGGACGGACACTGAAGCTTTCTTT.

The chain is built from TRBV5-8 and TRBJ1-2, with 10 bases lining up with TRBD1. Germline CDR1 is SGHTS and CDR2 is YDEGEE. The CDR3 runs to 16 residues. After removal of 4 bases from V and 5 bases from J, the junction contained 11 bases not matched to a gene. The CDR3 is CASSAGPGTGAYGYTF. In DNA, the CDR3 is TGTGCCAGCAGCGCGGGCCCCGGGACAGGGGCATATGGCTACACCTTC.

This clone has just one count. The V gene is TRBV11-2, the J gene TRBJ1-5, with 9 positions matching TRBD1. The CDR3 loop spans 18 amino acids. Germline V gives CDR1 SGHAT, CDR2 FQNNGV. V trimming: 4 bases; J trimming: 9 bases; junction bases outside the gene matches: 19. CDR3 nucleotide sequence: TGTGCCAGCAGCTGCTCCTCCGGGACAGGGTTAAATCAAAGGCCCCAGCATTTT. Translating it yields CASSCSSGTGLNQRPQHF.

The chain carries TRBV7-2 and TRBJ2-5; 13 bases align to TRBD2. The germline gives CDR1 SGHTA, CDR2 FQGNSA. V shed 1 base and J 1 base; nucleotides not matched to a gene: 6. CDR3 length: 18 amino acids. DNA for the CDR3: TGTGCCAGCAGCTTAGGACTAGCGGGGGGCCCACTCCAAGAGACCCAGTACTTC. Encoded protein: CASSLGLAGGPLQETQYF.

With regard to this clone: One junction end disagrees with the germline gene, perhaps due to a read error. The V and J genes are TRBV14 and TRBJ2-3, with 12 bases aligning to TRBD2. The CDR3 spans 14 residues. Germline CDR1 SGHDN, CDR2 FVKESK. CDR3 region: CASCLAGGPLQTHF. CDR3 nucleotides: TGTGCCAGCTGCCTAGCGGGGGGGCCCCTCCAGACGCATTTT.

The gene calls are TRBV18 and TRBJ2-5; the match to TRBD2 covers 9 bases. Unmatched junction bases numbered 2, after V lost 3 bases and J lost 3 bases. The germline CDR1 and CDR2 sequences are KGHSH and LQKENI. This CDR3 has 14 amino acids. The chain's CDR3 is CASSPLAGEETQYF. In DNA form, the CDR3 reads TGTGCCAGCTCACCCTTAGCGGGAGAAGAGACCCAGTACTTC.

The chain couples TRBV19 to TRBJ2-5; 7 bases align to TRBD2. Looked up from germline, CDR1 is LNHDA and CDR2 is SQIVND (reference sequence). V shed 5 bases and J 6 bases; nucleotides not matched to a gene: 6. The CDR3 is 13 amino acids. The CDR3 region is CASSLRGVKTQYF. Here the CDR3 DNA reads TGTGCCAGTAGTCTTCGGGGGGTGAAGACCCAGTACTTC.

This CDR3 reads CASSTTGVAGANVLTF. The CDR3 nucleotides are TGTGCCAGTAGTACCACAGGGGTGGCTGGGGCCAACGTCCTGACTTTC. The rearrangement uses TRBV19 and TRBJ2-6, with 7 bases identical to TRBD1. Germline values: CDR1 LNHDA, CDR2 SQIVND (reference sequence). The CDR3 is made up of 16 amino acids. The V and J ends lost 4 bases and 2 bases, in that order; junction bases with no gene match: 5.